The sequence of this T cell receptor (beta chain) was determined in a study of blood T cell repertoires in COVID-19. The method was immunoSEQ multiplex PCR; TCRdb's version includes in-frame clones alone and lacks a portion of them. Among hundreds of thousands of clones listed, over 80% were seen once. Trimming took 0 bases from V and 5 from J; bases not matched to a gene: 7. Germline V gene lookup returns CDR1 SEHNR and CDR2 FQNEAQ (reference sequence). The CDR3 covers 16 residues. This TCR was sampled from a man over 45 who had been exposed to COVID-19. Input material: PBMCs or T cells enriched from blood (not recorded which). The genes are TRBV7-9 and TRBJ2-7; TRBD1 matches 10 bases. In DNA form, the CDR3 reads TGTGCCAGCAGCTTAGCCCGGGACAGGGGTACCCACGAGCAGTACTTC. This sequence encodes CASSLARDRGTHEQYF.